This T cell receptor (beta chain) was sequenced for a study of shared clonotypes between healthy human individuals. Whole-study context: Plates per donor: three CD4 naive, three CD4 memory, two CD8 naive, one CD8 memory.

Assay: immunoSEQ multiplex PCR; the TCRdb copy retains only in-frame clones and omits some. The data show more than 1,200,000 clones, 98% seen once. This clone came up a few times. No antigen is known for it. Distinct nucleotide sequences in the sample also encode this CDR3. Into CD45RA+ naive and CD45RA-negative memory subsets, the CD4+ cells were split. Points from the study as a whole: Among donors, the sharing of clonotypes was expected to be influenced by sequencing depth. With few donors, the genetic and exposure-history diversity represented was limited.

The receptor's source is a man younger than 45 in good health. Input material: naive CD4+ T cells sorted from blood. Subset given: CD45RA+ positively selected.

This CDR3 is CASSSDPNTGELFF. The CDR3 DNA follows: TGCGCCAGCAGCTCGGATCCGAACACCGGGGAGCTGTTTTTT. The V and J genes are TRBV5-1 and TRBJ2-2; D not certain. CDR1 and CDR2 from the germline V gene are SGHRS and YFSETQ. This CDR3 comprises 14 residues. V lost 3 bases and J lost 0, with 6 bases in between. Combining the CDR3 with reference TRBV5-1 and TRBJ2-2 gives the whole variable domain KAGVTQTPRYLIKTRGQQVTLSCSPISGHRSVSWYQQTPGQGLQFLFEYFSETQRNKGNFPGRFSGRQFSNSRSEMNVSTLELGDSALYLCASSSDPNTGELFFGEGSRLTVL.